A selection of T cell receptor beta chains follows, all from one sample in a study of blood T cell repertoires in COVID-19. Clones were sequenced by immunoSEQ multiplex PCR, and TCRdb holds only the in-frame ones, with some missing. This table has about 120,000 clones, over 65% appearing once. Source material: peripheral blood. The receptors come from a man aged 55 to 69 with acute or convalescent COVID-19. Each CDR3 is given with its conserved first and last residue. The D gene is left open where the match is weak. Not every row has a clone size; where given, it reads once, few, many or a size class.

TRBJ2-7 . TRBV28 TRBD2 TGTGCCAGCGGTCGACTAGCGAGGGAGCAGTACTTC CASGRLAREQYF
TRBJ2-7 . TRBV28 . TGTGCCAGCAGTCGCTACTACGAGCAGTACTTC CASSRYYEQYF
TRBJ1-1 . TRBV30 . TGTGCCTGGAGTGTAACCGGAGGAAGTGAAGCTTTCTTT CAWSVTGGSEAFF
TRBJ1-1 . TRBV5-5 . TGTGCCAGCAGCTGGCAGGCGGGAACTGAAGCTTTCTTT CASSWQAGTEAFF
TRBJ2-7 . TRBV6-5 . TGTGCCAGCAGTTACTCGCAGTTCTCCTACGAGCAGTACTTC CASSYSQFSYEQYF
TRBJ2-7 . TRBV6-2/TRBV6-3 . TGTGCCAGCAGTTACTCGACTGCCCATGGAGGCGAGCAGTACTTC CASSYSTAHGGEQYF
TRBJ1-2 few TRBV2 . TGTGCCAGCAGTTACCTAGGCGGGGACACCTTC CASSYLGGDTF
TRBJ1-5 . TRBV19 . TGTGCCACCCGAGGGGGGGCGACGGATCAGCCCCAGCATTTT CATRGGATDQPQHF
TRBJ2-7 . TRBV7-2 . TGTGCCAGCAGCTTAGCAGGACAGTACGAGCAGTACTTC CASSLAGQYEQYF
TRBJ1-4 . TRBV29-1 . TGCAGCGTTGAAACGGGAGCTAATGAAAAACTGTTTTTT CSVETGANEKLFF
TRBJ2-3 . TRBV9 . TGTGCCAGCAGCGTGGCGTGGGTGGGCGGGAGCACAGATACGCAGTATTTT CASSVAWVGGSTDTQYF
TRBJ2-1 few TRBV5-1 . TGCGCCAGCAGCTTGGCCGAGGTAGCGGACAATGAGCAGTTCTTC CASSLAEVADNEQFF
TRBJ2-1 . TRBV18 TRBD1 TGTGCCAGCTCACCCCTCCAGGGGGCTATGGGCTACAATGAGCAGTTCTTC CASSPLQGAMGYNEQFF